This paragraph reports one T cell receptor (beta chain). This sample was included in a study of shared clonotypes between healthy human individuals. Every subset had its genomic DNA shared out evenly among several immunoSEQ plates. Produced via immunoSEQ multiplex PCR; TCRdb's table is partial and in-frame only. This repertoire shows some 2,500,000 clones, 92% found once; its top ten account for approximately 0.4%. The sample comprised naive CD4+ T cells from PBMCs. The subset: CD45RA+ positively selected. The sequence was obtained from a young man in good health. Some clones in this sample may be carry-over from other donors' samples.

In DNA, the CDR3 is TGTGCCAGCAGCCAGGGCTGGGCGGGACTAGTGTCAGATGAGCAGTTCTTC. As protein: CASSQGWAGLVSDEQFF. The chain has TRBV4-2 and TRBJ2-1, with 8 bases matching TRBD2. Trimming removed 3 bases from V and 8 bases from J; junction bases left unmatched: 15. This CDR3 is 17 amino acids long. Germline CDR1 reads LGHNA; CDR2 reads YNFKEQ.